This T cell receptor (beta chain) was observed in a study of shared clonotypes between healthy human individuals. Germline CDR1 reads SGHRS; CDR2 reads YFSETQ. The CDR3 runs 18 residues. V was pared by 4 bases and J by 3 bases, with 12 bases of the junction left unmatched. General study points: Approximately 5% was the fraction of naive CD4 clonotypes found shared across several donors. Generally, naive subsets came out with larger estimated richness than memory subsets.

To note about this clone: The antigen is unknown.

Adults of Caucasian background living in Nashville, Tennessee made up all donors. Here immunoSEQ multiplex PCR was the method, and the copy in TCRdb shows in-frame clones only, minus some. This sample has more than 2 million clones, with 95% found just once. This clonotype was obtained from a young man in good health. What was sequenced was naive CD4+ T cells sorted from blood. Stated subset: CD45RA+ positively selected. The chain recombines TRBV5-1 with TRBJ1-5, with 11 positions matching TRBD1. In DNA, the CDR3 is TGCGCCAGCAGCCCCCGCCCCCGGACAGGGGGCATCAATCAGCCCCAGCATTTT. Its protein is CASSPRPRTGGINQPQHF.